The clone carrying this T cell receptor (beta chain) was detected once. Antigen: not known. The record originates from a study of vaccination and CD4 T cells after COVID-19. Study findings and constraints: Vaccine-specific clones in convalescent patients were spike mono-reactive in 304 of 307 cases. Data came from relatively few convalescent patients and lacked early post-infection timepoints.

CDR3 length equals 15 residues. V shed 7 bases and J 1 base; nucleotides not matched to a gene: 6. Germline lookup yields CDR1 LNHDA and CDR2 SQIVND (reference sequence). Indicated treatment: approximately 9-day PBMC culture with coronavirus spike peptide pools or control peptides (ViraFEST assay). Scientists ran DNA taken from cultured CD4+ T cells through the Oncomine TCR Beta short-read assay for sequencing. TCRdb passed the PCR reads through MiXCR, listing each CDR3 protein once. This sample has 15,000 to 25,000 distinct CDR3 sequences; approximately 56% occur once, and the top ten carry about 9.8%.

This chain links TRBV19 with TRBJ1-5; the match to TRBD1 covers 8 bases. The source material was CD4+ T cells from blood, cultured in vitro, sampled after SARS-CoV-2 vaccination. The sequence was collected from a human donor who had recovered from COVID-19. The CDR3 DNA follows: TGTGCCAGTACCCCGGGACAGGTCAGCAATCAGCCCCAGCATTTT. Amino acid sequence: CASTPGQVSNQPQHF.